This TCR beta chain was documented in a study of OX40 agonist ivuxolimab in advanced cancers. Study context: Hepatocellular carcinoma, melanoma, renal cell or head and neck cancer occurred in dose-escalation patients. Three patients had partial responses: one hepatocellular carcinoma, two cutaneous melanoma.

A remark on this clone: Its antigen is still unknown.

General observations from the study: Both blood CD4+ and CD8+ T cells showed clonal growth by week 6 at 0.1 to 3.0 mg/kg. Partial responders receiving 0.1-3.0 mg/kg showed among the lowest clonal expansion.

Germline V gene lookup returns CDR1 WNHNN and CDR2 SYGVQD (reference sequence). V lost 4 bases, J lost 4 bases, and 10 bases stayed unmatched. The CDR3 spans 16 residues. Using immunoSEQ multiplex PCR, the repertoire was profiled, and TCRdb retains in-frame clones only, with some absent. The profile shows approximately 90,000 clones, 91% of them singletons. The sequence came from an adult with an advanced solid tumor such as melanoma, head and neck, liver or kidney cancer. This chain links TRBV10-1 with TRBJ1-2; 9 positions agree with TRBD1. The source was CD4+ or CD8+ T cells sorted from blood, collected in a trial of the OX40 agonist ivuxolimab. This CDR3 reads CASSGSVGQGAYGYTF. In DNA, the CDR3 is TGCGCCAGCAGTGGATCCGTGGGACAGGGAGCCTATGGCTACACCTTC.